This TCR beta chain appears in the sequencing data of a study of CD8 T cells in ankylosing spondylitis. Quantitative 5'-RACE with molecular barcodes generated TCR beta libraries. From the 5' RACE reads, TCRdb called clonotypes with MiXCR, one entry per CDR3 protein. The sample includes over 200,000 distinct CDR3 sequences, approximately 20% of them seen just once. The study's findings and limits: Among TCR beta sequences, a motif of 7 to 9 highly homologous variants appeared characteristic of ankylosing spondylitis blood. Earlier literature documents some of the motif variants in reactive arthritis synovial fluid and blood. Disease-linked clones proved CD8+ and comparatively uncommon in peripheral blood.

In this sample, this clonotype turned up a few times. Its antigen remains unidentified. CDR3 length equals 15 residues. V lost 6 bases to trimming and J lost 4 bases; unmatched junction nucleotides: 11. The specimen was blood, either unsorted or a sorted T cell fraction (not recorded which). V usage is TRBV12-3 or TRBV12-4 and J usage is TRBJ2-5; 7 bases fit TRBD1. The receptor comes from a male donor with ankylosing spondylitis. The CDR3 sequence is CASSSGRGFRETQYF. The CDR3 DNA is TGTGCCAGCAGCTCCGGCAGGGGGTTCAGAGAGACCCAGTACTTC.